These T cell receptor beta chains were read from a single sample in a study of technical replicates of blood from a handful of donors. Only in-frame clones appear in the TCRdb table, and some are missing; sequencing was by immunoSEQ multiplex PCR. The table includes tens of thousands of clones, around 95% detected once. Material: T cells isolated from PBMCs. The receptor set was obtained from a human donor in good health. The CDR3 runs from the conserved cysteine through the conserved F or W.

v_call,j_call,cdr3_aa
TRBV6-4,TRBJ2-3,CASSLDRATDTQYF
TRBV21-1,NA,CASSIYTNTIYF
TRBV7-2,TRBJ2-1,CASSLRISGRPSGNEQFF
TRBV7-9,TRBJ1-2,CASSPTLGAGNYGYTF
TRBV7-3,TRBJ1-1,CASSLTGLDTEAFF
TRBV5-6,TRBJ2-3,CASSWGPSDTQYF
TRBV19,TRBJ2-1,CASSPPRASGRIGQFF
TRBV29-1,TRBJ2-7,CSVRTGTGDYEQYF
TRBV28,TRBJ1-5,CASSLGQGFRQPQHF
TRBV7-9,TRBJ1-3,CASSWGTASSGNTIYF
TRBV28,TRBJ2-6,CASSLSLGGANVLTF
TRBV11-2,TRBJ1-5,CASSLGVQSNQPQHF
TRBV27,TRBJ2-3,CASSRSTDTQYF
TRBV18,TRBJ2-1,CASSLTSGRINEQFF
TRBV4-1,TRBJ2-1,CASSHLPRHEQFF
TRBV11-2,TRBJ2-1,CASSAGAGGSYNEQFF
TRBV19,TRBJ2-1,CASSIESPLAGGHNEQFF
TRBV5-4,TRBJ2-7,CASSLIGSPPDEQYF
TRBV4-3,TRBJ2-6,CASSQGTSSSGANVLTF
TRBV13,TRBJ1-2,CASSFGTGRKDGYTF
TRBV4-3,TRBJ2-3,CASSLDRDTQYF
TRBV7-9,TRBJ1-5,CASSQEGGSQPQHF
TRBV2,TRBJ1-5,CASRGTGNQPQHF
TRBV6-1,TRBJ1-2,CASSEARGGAGYGYTF
TRBV7-6,TRBJ1-2,CASSLQGRDGYTF
TRBV10-3,TRBJ2-1,CAITEGTDLYNEQFF
TRBV19,TRBJ2-7,CASSAGRGHYEQYF
TRBV7-9,TRBJ1-4,CASSSQGLGEKLFF
TRBV6-1,TRBJ1-2,CASSVAGTGGRGYTF
TRBV19,TRBJ2-1,CASRNPGLGHEQFF
TRBV19,TRBJ1-4,CASSLTRGEKLFF
TRBV11-3,TRBJ1-1,CASSNDRKVLFF
TRBV25-1,TRBJ1-2,CASSEGLGTSGFYGYTF
TRBV9,TRBJ2-1,CASSPRAGAYAYNEQFF
TRBV7-9,TRBJ2-7,CASSLSATSGYEQYF
TRBV13,TRBJ2-7,CASSPSQGTAYEQYF
TRBV5-8,TRBJ2-1,CASSVGLDYNEQFF
TRBV30,TRBJ1-2,CAWSGDSFYSYGYTF
TRBV30,TRBJ2-1,CACLRAGRNEQFF
TRBV7-3,TRBJ2-5,CASSPSGETQYF
TRBV30,TRBJ1-4,CAWTRVRNEKLFF
TRBV10-3,TRBJ1-5,CAISDQGRGNQPQHF
TRBV15,TRBJ2-1,CATTSGGRVRNEQFF
TRBV20-1,TRBJ1-1,CSAQFNTEAFF
TRBV6-4,TRBJ2-7,CASPDGSAGEGTEQYF
TRBV6-5,TRBJ2-7,CASSYSAGSPSEYF
TRBV2,TRBJ1-1,CASRGTGETEAFF
TRBV2,TRBJ1-5,CASRSDRSVGQPQHF
TRBV5-6,TRBJ1-2,CASSLGDSPYGYTF
TRBV10-3,TRBJ2-1,CAIDSGSHEQFF
TRBV10-3,TRBJ1-1,CAISEGRNTEAFF
TRBV5-6,TRBJ2-1,CAGASGSSYNEQFF
TRBV11-2,TRBJ2-7,CASSLAQLPYEQYF
TRBV5-6,TRBJ2-5,CASSWTSGRGRGTQYF
TRBV4-2,TRBJ2-7,CASSHDPGEGNEQYF
TRBV7-7,TRBJ2-7,CASSLGPGQVYEQYF
TRBV2,TRBJ2-1,CAIIGTGHGNEQFF
TRBV27,TRBJ2-2,CASSLFSGELFF